The entry below describes one TCR beta chain. This sample stems from a study of blood T cells in healthy people across ages. A second PCR, run for 7 to 11 cycles, used a sample-barcoded 5' primer plus a J-beta primer mix. Via MiXCR, TCRdb re-called the 5' RACE reads, giving one row per CDR3 protein. Of roughly 2 million distinct CDR3 sequences listed, roughly 52% are singletons. The CDR3 runs to 16 residues. In germline, CDR1 is SGDLS, CDR2 YYNGEE. The V and J ends lost 1 base and 4 bases respectively, with 17 bases between them. This clonotype was obtained from a woman aged 40 to 55 in good health. The sequenced sample consisted of blood. The chain joins TRBV9 to TRBJ2-5; D perhaps matches TRBD2 (6 bases). The DNA of the CDR3 is TGTGCCAGCAGCGTAAGTCCGGGCGGGGTCGGAGAGACCCAGTACTTC. Its translation is CASSVSPGGVGETQYF.